This T cell receptor (beta chain) came from a study of blood T cell repertoires in COVID-19. Looked up from germline, CDR1 is SGHKS and CDR2 is YYEKEE (reference sequence). With 0 bases removed from V and 0 bases from J, the gap between germline ends came to 16 bases. The CDR3 has 18 amino acids. In the authors' workflow: It was from reference gene primer amplification that nucleated cell counts were estimated. Sequenced by immunoSEQ multiplex PCR; TCRdb stores in-frame clones only, minus some. V, J and clone size reflect that table, while D and trimming were determined from the DNA. The sample carries about 100,000 clones, more than 80% recorded once.

Sequences were obtained from peripheral blood. The genes are TRBV5-5 and TRBJ2-1; D is possibly TRBD2 (6 bases). The sequence came from a man in his 60s with acute or convalescent COVID-19. In nucleotides, the CDR3 is TGTGCCAGCAGCTTGGTGGGCGGGGCCCCGAGCTCCTACAATGAGCAGTTCTTC. This sequence encodes CASSLVGGAPSSYNEQFF.